The 31 T cell receptor beta chains below all came from one sample that was sequenced in a study of blood T cell repertoires in COVID-19. This table comes from immunoSEQ multiplex PCR, and its TCRdb copy is limited to in-frame clones, with some not included. The sample lists around 88,000 clones, about 84% occurring once. Sequencing was carried out using peripheral blood. Receptor source: a man between 60 and 75 years old with acute or convalescent COVID-19.

The J gene is TRBJ1-1, the V gene TRBV13; 11 bases match TRBD1. Germline values: CDR1 PRHDT, CDR2 FYEKMQ (reference sequence). CDR3 length: 14 amino acids. V was pared by 4 bases and J by 4 bases, with 2 bases of the junction left unmatched. This CDR3 reads CASSYGTGGTEAFF. The CDR3 nucleotides are TGTGCCAGCAGCTACGGGACAGGGGGCACTGAAGCTTTCTTT.

Only one count was recorded for this clone. This chain joins TRBV6-5 and TRBJ2-5, with TRBD2 identical over 10 bases. The CDR3 loop spans 15 amino acids. V lost 2 bases to trimming and J lost 5 bases; unmatched junction nucleotides: 5. The germline CDR1 and CDR2 sequences are MNHEY and SVGAGI. CDR3 bases: TGTGCCAGCAGTTACACTAGCGGGATCGTGGAGACCCAGTACTTC. This gives the protein CASSYTSGIVETQYF.

CDR3 residues: CASSFSTGSYEQYF. The CDR3 nucleotides read TGTGCCAGCAGCTTTTCGACGGGCTCCTACGAGCAGTACTTC. The chain links TRBV7-2 to TRBJ2-7; D remains unclear. Trimming took 3 bases from V and 0 from J, leaving 9 bases between them. CDR1 and CDR2 from the germline V gene are SGHTA and FQGNSA. This CDR3 spans 14 amino acids.

CDR3 amino acids: CASSYHSQDTGELFF. For the CDR3, the DNA is TGTGCCAGCAGTTACCATAGCCAAGACACCGGGGAGCTGTTTTTT. The genes are TRBV6-2 or TRBV6-3 and TRBJ2-2, with unresolved D. Trimming took 2 bases from V and 3 from J, leaving 10 bases between them. This CDR3 region has 15 residues. Looked up from germline, CDR1 is MNHEY and CDR2 is SVGEGT.

The rearrangement links TRBV5-8 to TRBJ1-6, with 7 positions matching TRBD1. The CDR3 has 14 amino acids. The V gene's germline CDR1 is SGHTS and CDR2 YDEGEE. Trimming at V came to 4 bases and at J to 10 bases, leaving 8 bases not matched to a gene. The CDR3 loop is CASSPQGVNSPLHF. In nucleotides, the CDR3 is TGTGCCAGCAGCCCTCAGGGGGTAAACTCACCCCTCCACTTT.

The J gene is TRBJ2-7, the V gene TRBV11-3; 10 bases agree with TRBD2. V lost 4 bases to trimming and J lost 1 base; unmatched junction nucleotides: 4. Germline CDR1 and CDR2: SGHNT and YENEEA. The CDR3 sequence is 15 residues long. The CDR3 DNA sequence: TGTGCCAGCAGCTCAACTAGCGGGGCTTCCTACGAGCAGTACTTC. Its protein product is CASSSTSGASYEQYF.

Here the CDR3 DNA reads TGTGCTAGTGGTTTTGCCCGCCGTGCAGGGGAAAAACTGTTTTTT. Protein: CASGFARRAGEKLFF. The gene calls are TRBV12-5 and TRBJ1-4; tentatively, D is TRBD1 (5 bases). This CDR3 has 15 amino acids. CDR1 is LGHNT, CDR2 FRNRAP, per germline. The V end was cut by 3 bases, the J end by 8 bases, with 16 bases between.

The CDR3 loop reads CASIPTGIGGYTF. CDR3 in DNA: TGTGCCAGTATCCCGACAGGGATCGGTGGCTACACCTTC. The rearrangement links TRBV19 to TRBJ1-2, with 7 bases fitting TRBD1. CDR1 is LNHDA and CDR2 is SQIVND in the germline V gene (reference sequence). Trimming took 7 bases from V and 7 from J; bases not matched to a gene: 9. This CDR3 spans 13 amino acids.

V usage is TRBV29-1 and J usage is TRBJ2-5, with 9 bases that match TRBD2. V gave up 4 bases and J gave up 4 bases; unmatched junction bases: 7. Looked up from germline, CDR1 is SQVTM and CDR2 is ANQGSEA. CDR3 length equals 14 residues. The CDR3 nucleotides read TGCAGCGTTGGCGGCGGGGGGGCTCTAGAGACCCAGTACTTC. It specifies CSVGGGGALETQYF. Full variable domain (missing parts from reference TRBV29-1 and TRBJ2-5): SAVISQKPSRDICQRGTSLTIQCQVDSQVTMMFWYRQQPGQSLTLIATANQGSEATYESGFVIDKFPISRPNLTFSTLTVSNMSPEDSSIYLCSVGGGGALETQYFGPGTRLLVL.

The CDR3 sequence is CASSRALAGASTYEQYF. The CDR3 nucleotides read TGCGCCAGCAGTCGCGCGCTAGCGGGAGCATCAACCTACGAGCAGTACTTC. This chain uses TRBV5-1 with TRBJ2-7; TRBD2 agrees at 10 bases. The germline V gene has CDR1 SGHRS and CDR2 YFSETQ. This CDR3 is 17 amino acids long. Trimming at V came to 5 bases and at J to 2 bases, leaving 13 bases not matched to a gene.

The rearrangement joins TRBV15 to TRBJ1-4; D unclear. Deletions cut 1 base from V and 8 bases from J, with 8 bases between. The germline gives CDR1 LNHNV, CDR2 YYDKDF (reference sequence). The CDR3 is 13 residues long. The CDR3 DNA follows: TGTGCCACCAGCAGAGTTGTCGGGGAAAAACTGTTTTTT. Its protein is CATSRVVGEKLFF.

The V and J genes are TRBV19 and TRBJ2-7, with TRBD1 matching over 12 bases. The CDR3 is 17 amino acids. Looked up from germline, CDR1 is LNHDA and CDR2 is SQIVND (reference sequence). V lost 5 bases, J lost 0 bases, and 8 bases stayed unmatched. The CDR3, as DNA: TGTGCCAGTAGTTCCCACGGGACAGGGGGCAACTCCTACGAGCAGTACTTC. Its protein is CASSSHGTGGNSYEQYF.

This clone occurred a few times. V gene TRBV6-6 combines with J gene TRBJ2-1, with 7 bases identical to TRBD2. This CDR3 is built from 16 residues. With 0 bases clipped from V and 6 bases from J, the junction kept 8 bases outside the gene matches. CDR1 and CDR2 from the germline V gene are MNHNY and SVGAGI (reference sequence). CDR3 sequence reads: CASSYSVREILNEQFF. CDR3 coding DNA: TGTGCCAGCAGTTACTCGGTGCGGGAGATACTCAATGAGCAGTTCTTC.

The chain combines TRBV3-1 (or the pseudogene TRBV3-2) with TRBJ1-5, with TRBD1 matching 8 bases. The CDR3 loop spans 14 amino acids. V trimming: 4 bases; J trimming: 1 base; junction bases outside the gene matches: 0. Germline CDR1 reads LGHDT; CDR2 reads YNNKEL (reference sequence). The CDR3 coding sequence is TGTGCCAGCAGCCGGGACAGGAGCAATCAGCCCCAGCATTTT. It translates to CASSRDRSNQPQHF.

This clone is a singleton in its sample. The chain couples TRBV18 to TRBJ1-2, with 9 positions matching TRBD1. Trimming removed 3 bases from V and 3 bases from J; junction bases left unmatched: 8. The germline gives CDR1 KGHSH, CDR2 LQKENI. CDR3 length: 16 residues. Written as DNA, the CDR3 is TGTGCCAGCTCACCCCTGGGGACAGGGTCGGACTATGGCTACACCTTC. The encoded protein is CASSPLGTGSDYGYTF.

This chain joins TRBV9 and TRBJ1-1; possibly TRBD1 for D (6 bases). The ends were cut back, 3 bases at V and 0 bases at J, with 12 bases in the middle. The CDR3 length is 15 residues. Per germline, CDR1 SGDLS and CDR2 YYNGEE. CDR3 amino acids: CASSAEDSLNTEAFF. CDR3 in DNA: TGTGCCAGCAGCGCAGAGGACAGTTTGAACACTGAAGCTTTCTTT.

This clone was picked up a small number of times. The V call is TRBV27, the J call TRBJ2-4; 10 nucleotides agree with TRBD1. The CDR3 runs to 17 residues. CDR1 and CDR2 (germline): MNHEY, SMNVEV (reference sequence). V trimming: 3 bases; J trimming: 3 bases; junction bases outside the gene matches: 8. The CDR3 coding sequence is TGTGCCAGCAGTTTCCTCTCCGGGACAGGGGTCAAAAACATTCAGTACTTC. This gives the protein CASSFLSGTGVKNIQYF.

The chain combines TRBV28 with TRBJ2-7; D might be TRBD2 (7 bases). Trimming cost V 7 bases and J 7 bases, with 17 bases left between them. CDR3 size: 13 residues. Germline loops: CDR1 MDHEN, CDR2 SYDVKM. The CDR3 protein is CASTKGGFEEQYF. The CDR3 DNA reads as TGTGCCAGCACCAAGGGGGGGTTTGAGGAGCAGTACTTC.

The rearrangement links TRBV7-8 to TRBJ2-7; no clear D gene. This CDR3 region has 13 residues. Germline CDR1 and CDR2: SGHVS and FQNEAQ. The V gene lost 1 base and the J gene lost 3 bases, with 7 bases spanning the gap. CDR3 loop: CASSLEAGYEQYF. The CDR3 DNA reads TGTGCCAGCAGCTTAGAAGCAGGCTACGAGCAGTACTTC.

This clone was detected only once. The J gene is TRBJ2-5, the V gene TRBV29-1, with D possibly being TRBD1 (5 bases). The CDR3 is 13 residues long. Germline lookup yields CDR1 SQVTM and CDR2 ANQGSEA. The V and J ends lost 7 bases and 0 bases respectively, with 12 bases between them. Here the CDR3 reads CSGLDMYQETQYF. Written as DNA, the CDR3 is TGCAGCGGTCTGGACATGTACCAAGAGACCCAGTACTTC.

The gene calls are TRBV28 and TRBJ1-5; no clear D. Trimming removed 2 bases from V and 5 bases from J, with 4 bases in between. The length of the CDR3 is 12 residues. Germline loops: CDR1 MDHEN, CDR2 SYDVKM. CDR3 residues: CASSLIYQPQHF. The CDR3 DNA reads as TGTGCCAGCAGTTTAATCTATCAGCCCCAGCATTTT.

This clone was picked up a small number of times. The rearrangement joins TRBV2 to TRBJ1-1; D gene unclear. CDR3 length: 13 residues. Germline V gives CDR1 SNHLY, CDR2 FYNNEI. Trimming took 4 bases from V and 5 from J, leaving 11 bases between them. CDR3 region: CASSVDVETEAFF. The CDR3 DNA reads TGTGCCAGCAGTGTAGATGTTGAGACTGAAGCTTTCTTT.

The chain has TRBV28 and TRBJ2-7; 10 positions match TRBD2. Germline V gene data show CDR1 as MDHEN and CDR2 as SYDVKM. The CDR3 has 14 amino acids. With V trimmed by 7 bases and J by 4 bases, 7 bases remained unmatched. The DNA of the CDR3 is TGTGCCAGCACCGCGGCTAGCGGGAGATACGAGCAGTACTTC. It translates to CASTAASGRYEQYF.

This chain uses TRBV6-5 with TRBJ1-2; D might be TRBD1 (5 bases). This CDR3 comprises 13 residues. V was trimmed by 7 bases and J by 4 bases, leaving 13 bases between them. In germline, CDR1 is MNHEY, CDR2 SVGAGI. This CDR3 reads CASIPTGTYGYTF. The CDR3 DNA is TGTGCCAGCATACCAACAGGCACCTATGGCTACACCTTC.

This clone was picked up one time. The chain recombines TRBV6-2 or TRBV6-3 with TRBJ2-5; 13 bases agree with TRBD2. V trimming: 2 bases; J trimming: 4 bases; junction bases outside the gene matches: 4. In germline, CDR1 is MNHEY, CDR2 SVGEGT. The CDR3 is 16 residues long. The DNA of the CDR3 is TGTGCCAGCAGTTACGGACTAGCGGGAGTCTTAGAGACCCAGTACTTC. Translated, it gives CASSYGLAGVLETQYF.

The rearrangement joins TRBV15 to TRBJ1-2; D not resolved. Germline CDR1 is LNHNV and CDR2 is YYDKDF (reference sequence). The CDR3 has 13 amino acids. The V gene lost 1 base and the J gene lost 8 bases, with 11 bases spanning the gap. Written as DNA, the CDR3 is TGTGCCACCAGCAGAGCGGGTACATACGGCTACACCTTC. Its protein is CATSRAGTYGYTF.

This chain connects TRBV6-5 to TRBJ1-5; 8 bases are shared with TRBD1. Losses at the gene ends were 4 bases for V and 4 bases for J; bases not matched to a gene: 0. CDR3 length equals 13 residues. Germline V gene lookup returns CDR1 MNHEY and CDR2 SVGAGI. CDR3 region: CASSWDRNQPQHF. The CDR3 DNA reads as TGTGCCAGCAGTTGGGACAGGAATCAGCCCCAGCATTTT.

This sequence joins TRBV7-2 and TRBJ2-3, with D possibly TRBD2 on 6 matching bases. The CDR3 is 13 amino acids. V lost 3 bases to trimming and J lost 5 bases, with 9 bases between them. Germline CDR1 is SGHTA and CDR2 is FQGNSA. CDR3 in amino acids: CASSLMGGDTQYF. DNA for the CDR3: TGTGCCAGCAGCTTGATGGGGGGAGATACGCAGTATTTT.

The CDR3 spells CSAQDSEQYF. The CDR3 coding sequence is TGCAGTGCCCAGGACAGCGAGCAGTACTTC. The chain recombines TRBV20-1 with TRBJ2-7, with D possibly TRBD1 on 6 matching bases. This CDR3 has 10 residues. The germline CDR1 and CDR2 sequences are DFQATT and SNEGSKA (reference sequence). The V and J ends lost 6 bases and 6 bases respectively, with 9 bases between them.

This clone was picked up one time. This sequence joins TRBV3-1 (or the pseudogene TRBV3-2) and TRBJ2-1; D is unclear. Germline-derived CDR1 and CDR2 are LGHDT and YNNKEL (reference sequence). The germline V and J ends were trimmed by 3 bases and 6 bases, with 3 bases remaining between them. The CDR3 length is 11 residues. The CDR3 sequence: CASSHSNEQFF. For the CDR3, the DNA is TGTGCCAGCAGCCACAGCAATGAGCAGTTCTTC.

The chain carries TRBV6-2 or TRBV6-3 and TRBJ2-7; TRBD2 aligns across 8 bases. Germline V CDR1 and CDR2: MNHEY, SVGEGT. This CDR3 contains 16 residues. After removal of 0 bases from V and 6 bases from J, the junction contained 10 bases not matched to a gene. The CDR3 sequence: CASSYSSLAGYLEQYF. The CDR3 bases are TGTGCCAGCAGTTACTCAAGTTTAGCGGGATATCTCGAGCAGTACTTC.